This T cell receptor (beta chain) originates from a study of identical twins. Each CDR3 protein is one row after TCRdb ran MiXCR on the 5' RACE reads. The sample consists of around 1.7 million distinct CDR3 sequences, roughly a third of them appearing once. The TCR originated in a newborn girl in good health. Sequencing used cord blood.

CDR3 sequence: CSALQVPNQPQHF. The CDR3 DNA is TGCAGTGCTCTACAGGTTCCCAATCAGCCCCAGCATTTT. The chain couples TRBV20-1 to TRBJ1-5; maybe TRBD1 (5 bases). Germline V gene data show CDR1 as DFQATT and CDR2 as SNEGSKA (reference sequence). V was clipped by 5 bases and J by 3 bases, with 11 bases between them. The CDR3 spans 13 residues.